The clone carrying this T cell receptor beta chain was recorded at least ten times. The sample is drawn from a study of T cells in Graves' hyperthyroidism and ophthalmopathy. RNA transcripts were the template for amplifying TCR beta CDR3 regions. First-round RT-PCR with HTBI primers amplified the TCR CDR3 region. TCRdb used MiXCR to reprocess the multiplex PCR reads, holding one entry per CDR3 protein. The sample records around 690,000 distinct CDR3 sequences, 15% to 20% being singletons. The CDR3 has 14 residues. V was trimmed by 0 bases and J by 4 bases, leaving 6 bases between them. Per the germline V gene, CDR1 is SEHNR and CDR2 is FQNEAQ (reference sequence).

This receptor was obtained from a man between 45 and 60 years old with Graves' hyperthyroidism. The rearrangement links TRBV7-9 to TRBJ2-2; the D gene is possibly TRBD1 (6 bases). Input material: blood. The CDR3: CASSLATGTGELFF. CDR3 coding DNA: TGTGCCAGCAGCTTAGCGACAGGCACCGGGGAGCTGTTTTTT.